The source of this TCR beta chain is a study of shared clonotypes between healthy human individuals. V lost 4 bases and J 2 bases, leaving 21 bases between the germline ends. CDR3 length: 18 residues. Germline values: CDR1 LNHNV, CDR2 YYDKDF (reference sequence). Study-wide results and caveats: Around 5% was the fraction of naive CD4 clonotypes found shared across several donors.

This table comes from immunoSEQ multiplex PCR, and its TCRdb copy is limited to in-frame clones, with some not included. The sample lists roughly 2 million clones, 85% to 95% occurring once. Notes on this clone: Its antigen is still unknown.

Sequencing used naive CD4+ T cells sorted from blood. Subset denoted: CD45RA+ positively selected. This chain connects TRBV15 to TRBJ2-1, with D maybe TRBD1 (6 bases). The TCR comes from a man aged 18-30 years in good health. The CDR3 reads CATSIEWNWGPTYNEQFF. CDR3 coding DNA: TGTGCCACCAGCATAGAATGGAATTGGGGGCCGACCTACAATGAGCAGTTCTTC.